The 20 T cell receptor beta chains presented below share a single source sample, sequenced in a study of blood T cell repertoires in COVID-19. Repertoires were generated with immunoSEQ multiplex PCR, while TCRdb's copy carries only in-frame clones and drops some. The sample lists nearly 350,000 clones; 88% were seen once. The sample comprised peripheral blood. These receptors were obtained from a woman between 65 and 79 years old with COVID-19, enrolled during active disease.

This clone has a single count. The chain employs TRBV7-9 and TRBJ1-6; D possibly corresponds to TRBD1 (5 bases). Germline V gives CDR1 SEHNR, CDR2 FQNEAQ (reference sequence). This CDR3 has 15 amino acids. V shed 2 bases and J shed 8 bases, with 13 bases lying between them. The CDR3: CASSLMGGFDSPLHF. CDR3 nucleotides: TGTGCCAGCAGCTTAATGGGGGGGTTCGATTCACCCCTCCACTTT.

The V gene is TRBV21-1, the J gene TRBJ1-1; the DNA was not compared with TRBD1, the D call given in the table. TRBV21-1 is a listed pseudogene. The CDR3 contains 18 residues. The CDR3 DNA reads as TGTGCCAGCAGCAAAGAGGACAGGGGGCGCCGAGTGAACACTGAAGCTTTCTTT. Translated, it gives CASSKEDRGRRVNTEAFF.

The chain combines TRBV6-2 or TRBV6-3 with TRBJ2-3; no clear D. V gave up 5 bases and J gave up 2 bases, with 14 bases separating them. Germline V lookup: CDR1 MNHEY, CDR2 SVGEGT. The CDR3 consists of 15 residues. This chain's CDR3 is CASSRLALTTDTQYF. The CDR3 nucleotides read TGTGCCAGCAGTCGACTCGCTCTAACCACAGATACGCAGTATTTT.

CDR3 in DNA: TGTGCCAGCAGTTTGAGCAACAATCAGCCCCAGCATTTT. Its protein is CASSLSNNQPQHF. The chain couples TRBV28 to TRBJ1-5; D is undetermined. Germline-derived CDR1 and CDR2 are MDHEN and SYDVKM. The CDR3 has 13 amino acids. Trimming removed 3 bases from V and 3 bases from J, with 6 bases in between. Complete variable domain (other parts from reference TRBV28 and TRBJ1-5): DVKVTQSSRYLVKRTGEKVFLECVQDMDHENMFWYRQDPGLGLRLIYFSYDVKMKEKGDIPEGYSVSREKKERFSLILESASTNQTSMYLCASSLSNNQPQHFGDGTRLSIL.

The chain links TRBV6-5 to TRBJ1-2; D unresolved. V dropped 6 bases and J dropped 3 bases, with 11 bases sitting between them. The CDR3 runs to 13 residues. CDR1 and CDR2 (germline): MNHEY, SVGAGI. The CDR3 DNA reads as TGTGCCAGCAGCCCCAGCGGCTACTATGGCTACACCTTC. Translation gives CASSPSGYYGYTF.

V usage is TRBV7-9 and J usage is TRBJ2-3; D call uncertain. V was trimmed by 1 base and J by 5 bases, leaving 16 bases between them. The CDR3 runs to 16 residues. Germline lookup yields CDR1 SEHNR and CDR2 FQNEAQ (reference sequence). The CDR3: CASSLVKVSVRDTQYF. CDR3 sequence (DNA): TGTGCCAGCAGCTTAGTGAAAGTATCAGTAAGAGATACGCAGTATTTT. The full variable domain, its missing parts supplied by reference TRBV7-9 and TRBJ2-3, is DTGVSQNPRHKITKRGQNVTFRCDPISEHNRLYWYRQTLGQGPEFLTYFQNEAQLEKSRLLSDRFSAERPKGSFSTLEIQRTEQGDSAMYLCASSLVKVSVRDTQYFGPGTRLTVL.

This chain links TRBV9 with TRBJ2-1; perhaps TRBD2 as D (5 bases). This CDR3 contains 13 residues. The V and J ends lost 0 bases and 6 bases respectively, with 7 bases between them. CDR1 and CDR2 (germline): SGDLS, YYNGEE. CDR3 protein: CASSVGGSNEQFF. CDR3 in DNA: TGTGCCAGCAGCGTAGGAGGGTCCAATGAGCAGTTCTTC.

The rearrangement links TRBV28 to TRBJ1-5; weak D call: TRBD1 (5 bases). CDR3 length equals 14 residues. CDR1 and CDR2 from the germline V gene are MDHEN and SYDVKM. V lost 3 bases, J lost 6 bases, and 12 bases lay in between. CDR3 amino acids: CASSFVDTLQPQHF. CDR3 DNA: TGTGCCAGCAGTTTTGTGGACACCCTTCAGCCCCAGCATTTT.

The chain is built from TRBV2 and TRBJ1-5; D is possibly TRBD1 (5 bases). Germline V gene data show CDR1 as SNHLY and CDR2 as FYNNEI. The CDR3 loop spans 13 amino acids. Trimming removed 3 bases from V and 2 bases from J, with 5 bases in between. CDR3 bases: TGTGCCAGCAGTGAGACAGGCAATCAGCCCCAGCATTTT. Protein: CASSETGNQPQHF.

This clone has a single count. The chain combines TRBV7-2 with TRBJ1-2; TRBD1 agrees at 11 bases. The CDR3 is made up of 15 amino acids. The germline V gene has CDR1 SGHTA and CDR2 FQGNSA. V lost 6 bases and J lost 4; bases outside the gene matches: 7. For the CDR3, the DNA is TGTGCCAGCAGTCGGACAGGGGGCAGTATCTATGGCTACACCTTC. As protein: CASSRTGGSIYGYTF.

This chain uses TRBV9 with TRBJ2-6; weak D call: TRBD1 (6 bases). Germline V gene data show CDR1 as SGDLS and CDR2 as YYNGEE. The CDR3 is 15 residues long. V was cut by 7 bases and J by 2 bases, with 13 bases left in between. This CDR3 reads CASSSAGAGANVLTF. The CDR3 bases are TGTGCCAGCTCCTCAGCAGGGGCTGGGGCCAACGTCCTGACTTTC.

This chain connects TRBV5-1 to TRBJ2-7, with 7 positions matching TRBD1. This CDR3 has 13 residues. Trimming took 4 bases from V and 3 from J; bases not matched to a gene: 4. CDR1 SGHRS and CDR2 YFSETQ come from the germline V gene. The CDR3 sequence: CASSPWDSYEQYF. The CDR3 DNA follows: TGCGCCAGCAGCCCATGGGACAGCTACGAGCAGTACTTC.

V is TRBV30 and J is TRBJ2-5; TRBD2 matches at 9 bases. V was pared by 3 bases and J by 2 bases, with 13 bases of the junction left unmatched. The CDR3 runs 17 residues. CDR1 and CDR2 from the germline V gene are GTSNPN and SVGIG (reference sequence). The CDR3 sequence is CAWRMRGGLFGQETQYF. DNA for the CDR3: TGTGCCTGGAGGATGCGGGGGGGCCTTTTCGGGCAAGAGACCCAGTACTTC.

Here the CDR3 reads CASSVVNSMNTEAFF. In DNA form, the CDR3 reads TGTGCCAGCAGCGTAGTAAACAGCATGAACACTGAAGCTTTCTTT. V and J are TRBV9 and TRBJ1-1, with no clear D. V shed 0 bases and J shed 0 bases, with 9 bases lying between them. Germline values: CDR1 SGDLS, CDR2 YYNGEE. The CDR3 spans 15 residues.

V is TRBV27 and J is TRBJ2-7; 8 bases match TRBD1. This CDR3 is 15 amino acids long. CDR1 MNHEY and CDR2 SMNVEV come from the germline V gene (reference sequence). V lost 3 bases, J lost 3 bases, and 7 bases stayed unmatched. The CDR3 bases are TGTGCCAGCAGTTTCGGACAGGGTGGGCACTACGAGCAGTACTTC. This sequence encodes CASSFGQGGHYEQYF.

The chain uses TRBV4-1 and TRBJ1-2; 9 bases are shared with TRBD1. The CDR3 extends over 14 amino acids. The junction had 3 bases not matched to a gene; V was cut back by 0 bases and J by 7 bases. Germline CDR1 MGHRA, CDR2 YSYEKL. CDR3 amino acids: CASSQEQGAAGYTF. CDR3 bases: TGCGCCAGCAGCCAAGAACAGGGGGCGGCTGGCTACACCTTC.

This sequence joins TRBV19 and TRBJ1-5, with unresolved D. CDR1 and CDR2 from the germline V gene are LNHDA and SQIVND (reference sequence). The CDR3 has 15 residues. Trimming removed 10 bases from V and 4 bases from J, with 20 bases in between. CDR3 DNA sequence: TGTGCCACCCGGACCCGGGGAGATAGAAATCAGCCCCAGCATTTT. Amino acids: CATRTRGDRNQPQHF.

J is TRBJ2-5 and V is TRBV3-1 (or the pseudogene TRBV3-2); TRBD1 is a possible D gene (6 bases). V lost 1 base and J lost 1, with 19 bases in between. The CDR3 contains 18 residues. CDR1 LGHDT and CDR2 YNNKEL come from the germline V gene (reference sequence). CDR3 in DNA: TGTGCCAGCAGCCAAGCGGTAGGGGGTTGGAGCGGCCAAGAGACCCAGTACTTC. This gives the protein CASSQAVGGWSGQETQYF.

V usage is TRBV27 and J usage is TRBJ1-5, with unresolved D. CDR1 and CDR2 (germline): MNHEY, SMNVEV (reference sequence). The CDR3 has 14 residues. The ends were cut back, 4 bases at V and 0 bases at J, with 7 bases in the middle. The CDR3 protein is CASSSEYSNQPQHF. CDR3 sequence (DNA): TGTGCCAGCAGTTCAGAATATAGCAATCAGCCCCAGCATTTT.

Only one count was recorded for this clone. The J gene is TRBJ2-7, the V gene TRBV7-2; the match to TRBD2 covers 9 bases. Germline loops: CDR1 SGHTA, CDR2 FQGNSA. CDR3 length: 17 amino acids. Trimming cost V 0 bases and J 4 bases; bases outside gene matches: 10. CDR3 in DNA: TGTGCCAGCAGCTTAGCCTGGCGGGGGGGCCGGTCATACGAGCAGTACTTC. It codes for CASSLAWRGGRSYEQYF. Full variable domain (remainder filled in from reference TRBV7-2 and TRBJ2-7): GAGVSQSPSNKVTEKGKDVELRCDPISGHTALYWYRQSLGQGLEFLIYFQGNSAPDKSGLPSDRFSAERTGGSVSTLTIQRTQQEDSAVYLCASSLAWRGGRSYEQYFGPGTRLTVT.